The rows below give T cell receptor beta chains drawn from one sample of a study of blood T cells in healthy people across ages. Via MiXCR, TCRdb re-called the 5' RACE reads, giving one row per CDR3 protein. In the table there are 1.5 million to 2 million distinct CDR3 sequences, 25% to 30% of which are singletons. Sequenced sample: blood. These receptors all come from a woman in her twenties or thirties in good health. Both conserved end residues are part of each CDR3. D genes are given only for firm matches. Clone size is stated in some rows and not others, as once, few, many or a class when expanded.

v_gene: TRBV7-6
abundance: -
j_gene: TRBJ2-7
d_gene: -
CDR3aa: CASSLFTGSHEQYF
CDR3nt: TGTGCCAGCAGCTTATTTACCGGGTCCCACGAGCAGTACTTC

v_gene: TRBV5-1
abundance: -
j_gene: TRBJ2-3
d_gene: -
CDR3aa: CAGSFGTSTDTQYF
CDR3nt: TGCGCCGGCAGCTTCGGGACAAGCACAGATACGCAGTATTTT

v_gene: TRBV6-5
abundance: few
j_gene: TRBJ2-6
d_gene: -
CDR3aa: CASSYLSSGANVLTF
CDR3nt: TGTGCCAGCAGTTACTTAAGCTCTGGGGCCAACGTCCTGACTTTC

v_gene: TRBV10-2
abundance: -
j_gene: TRBJ1-4
d_gene: -
CDR3aa: CASSGQTTSEKLFF
CDR3nt: TGCGCCAGCAGTGGTCAGACAACTAGTGAAAAACTGTTTTTT

v_gene: TRBV4-3
abundance: many
j_gene: TRBJ2-5
d_gene: -
CDR3aa: CASSRTGQFQETQYF
CDR3nt: TGCGCCAGCAGCCGTACCGGACAGTTTCAAGAGACCCAGTACTTC

v_gene: TRBV12-3/TRBV12-4
abundance: few
j_gene: TRBJ2-1
d_gene: -
CDR3aa: CASSFIQGSTNEQFF
CDR3nt: TGTGCCAGCAGTTTTATCCAGGGGAGTACCAATGAGCAGTTCTTC

v_gene: TRBV7-9
abundance: -
j_gene: TRBJ1-1
d_gene: -
CDR3aa: CASSLGRASNEAFF
CDR3nt: TGTGCCAGCAGCTTAGGGAGGGCGTCCAATGAAGCTTTCTTT

v_gene: TRBV12-3/TRBV12-4
abundance: -
j_gene: TRBJ2-3
d_gene: -
CDR3aa: CVTRYISGGGDTEYF
CDR3nt: TGTGTCACCCGATATATTAGCGGCGGAGGGGATACGGAGTATTTT

v_gene: TRBV5-6
abundance: few
j_gene: TRBJ2-5
d_gene: TRBD2
CDR3aa: CASSLLREGRETQYF
CDR3nt: TGTGCCAGCAGCTTGTTGCGGGAGGGCCGAGAGACCCAGTACTTC

v_gene: TRBV20-1
abundance: few
j_gene: TRBJ1-4
d_gene: -
CDR3aa: CSAPPDGSTNEKLFF
CDR3nt: TGCAGTGCTCCTCCCGACGGGTCCACTAATGAAAAACTGTTTTTT